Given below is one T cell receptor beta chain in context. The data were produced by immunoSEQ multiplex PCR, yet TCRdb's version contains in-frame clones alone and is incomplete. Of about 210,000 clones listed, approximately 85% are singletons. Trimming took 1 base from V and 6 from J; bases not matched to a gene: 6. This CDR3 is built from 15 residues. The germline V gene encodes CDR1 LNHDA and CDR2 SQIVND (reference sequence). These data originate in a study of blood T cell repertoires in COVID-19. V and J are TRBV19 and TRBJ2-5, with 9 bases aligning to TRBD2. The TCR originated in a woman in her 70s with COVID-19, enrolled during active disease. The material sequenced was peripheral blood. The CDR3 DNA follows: TGTGCCAGTAGTATAGGGAGCGGGGGGCTCCAGACCCAGTACTTC. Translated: CASSIGSGGLQTQYF.